Listed below are T cell receptor beta chains from one sample, sequenced in a study of blood T cells in healthy people across ages. In TCRdb, the 5' RACE reads were re-called with MiXCR into one record per CDR3 protein. This table holds over a million distinct CDR3 sequences, almost 60% found once. The sample consisted of blood. Receptors originate from a man aged 18-30 years in good health. CDR3s include the opening cysteine and the closing phenylalanine or tryptophan. A D gene is named only where the DNA matches it firmly. Clone size, where shown, is once, few, many, or a class for clones that have expanded.

J | length | V | D | size | DNA | CDR3
TRBJ1-3 | 14 | TRBV10-1 | - | - | TGCGCCAGCAGTGAGGGCCACTCTGGAAACACCATATATTTT | CASSEGHSGNTIYF
TRBJ2-7 | 15 | TRBV27 | - | - | TGTGCCAGCAGTCCCCTGGCGGGGCGTCCGCGAGAGCAGTACTTC | CASSPLAGRPREQYF
TRBJ2-7 | 13 | TRBV29-1 | - | - | TGCAGCGTTGAAGGGATAGGGGAAACCGAGCAGTACTTC | CSVEGIGETEQYF
TRBJ1-2 | 11 | TRBV20-1 | - | few | TGCAGTGCAGGGACTGGTTATGGCTACACCTTC | CSAGTGYGYTF
TRBJ2-3 | 12 | TRBV29-1 | - | - | TGCAGCGTTGATTTGTTAACAGATACGCAGTATTTT | CSVDLLTDTQYF
TRBJ2-1 | 14 | TRBV12-3/TRBV12-4 | TRBD2 | few | TGTGCCAGCAGTAGGACTAGCGGCGACAATGAGCAGTTCTTC | CASSRTSGDNEQFF
TRBJ2-6 | 16 | TRBV3-1 | - | - | TGTGCCAGCAGCCAAGATCTAAGGTCTGGGGCCTACGTCCTGACTTTC | CASSQDLRSGAYVLTF
TRBJ1-2 | 13 | TRBV3-1 | - | - | TGTGCCAGCAGTCCGGGATTTCCAGGTGGCTACACCTTC | CASSPGFPGGYTF
TRBJ2-5 | 15 | TRBV7-8 | - | few | TGTGCCAGCAGCTTACAGAACAGTGCGTACGAGACCCAGTACTTC | CASSLQNSAYETQYF
TRBJ2-5 | 14 | TRBV7-9 | - | - | TGTGCCAGCAGAGACACCGGGGCAGAAGAGACCCAGTACTTC | CASRDTGAEETQYF
TRBJ2-7 | 15 | TRBV5-1 | TRBD1 | few | TGCGCCAGCAGTTCCGGACAGGGGCTCCCCTACGAGCAGTACTTC | CASSSGQGLPYEQYF
TRBJ2-7 | 15 | TRBV20-1 | - | few | TGCAGTGCTTACACTTCCAGCGGGCCTCTCTACGAGCAGTACTTC | CSAYTSSGPLYEQYF
TRBJ2-7 | 12 | TRBV20-1 | - | few | TGCAGTGCTAGAGAGACAGTCTACGAGCAGTACTTC | CSARETVYEQYF
TRBJ2-1 | 14 | TRBV7-2 | - | - | TGTGCCAGCAGCTTAGCTTCGAGTACCAAAGAGCAGTTCTTC | CASSLASSTKEQFF
TRBJ2-1 | 15 | TRBV12-3/TRBV12-4 | TRBD2 | - | TGTGCCAGCAGCCCAGAAGCGGGGATATACAATGAGCAGTTCTTC | CASSPEAGIYNEQFF
TRBJ2-6 | 16 | TRBV24-1 | TRBD1 | - | TGTGCCACCAGTTTGACAGGGGCCTCTGGAGCCAACGTCCTGACTTTC | CATSLTGASGANVLTF
TRBJ2-7 | 16 | TRBV18 | - | - | TGTGCCAGCTCACCAATCCCGGGGCTAGGTCGCCACGAGCAGTACTTC | CASSPIPGLGRHEQYF
TRBJ2-7 | 12 | TRBV6-5 | - | - | TGTGCCACGGGGCCCTCAACCTACGAGCAGTACTTC | CATGPSTYEQYF
TRBJ2-3 | 13 | TRBV6-6 | - | - | TGTGCCAGCGGTTACCCCAGCACAGATACGCAGTATTTT | CASGYPSTDTQYF
TRBJ1-1 | 15 | TRBV28 | - | - | TGTGCCAGCAGTTTACCCCAGGGTGGAGGTACTGAAGCTTTCTTT | CASSLPQGGGTEAFF
TRBJ1-2 | 13 | TRBV29-1 | TRBD1 | - | TGCAGCGCGGCGGCAGGGGGCGCCGGCGGCTACACCTTC | CSAAAGGAGGYTF
TRBJ2-5 | 14 | TRBV5-1 | - | - | TGCGCCAGCAGCTTCCGGACTCGGGCGGAGACCCAGTACTTC | CASSFRTRAETQYF
TRBJ2-3 | 14 | TRBV7-2 | - | - | TGTGCCAGCAGCCTCGGACAGCCGTCGAATACGCAGTATTTT | CASSLGQPSNTQYF
TRBJ2-7 | 14 | TRBV5-1 | - | - | TGCGCCAGCAGCTTCCAAGGGGGTTCGGGCGAGCAGTACTTC | CASSFQGGSGEQYF
TRBJ1-2 | 14 | TRBV20-1 | TRBD1 | once | TGCAGTGCTACCCGAGGACAGGGGGCATATGGCTACACCTTC | CSATRGQGAYGYTF
TRBJ1-2 | 14 | TRBV4-1 | - | few | TGCGCCAGCAGCCAAGGAGGGACGGTCTATGGCTACACCTTC | CASSQGGTVYGYTF
TRBJ2-3 | 15 | TRBV5-5 | TRBD2 | - | TGTGCCAGCAGCTTGGGACTAGCTCCTTCAGATACGCAGTATTTT | CASSLGLAPSDTQYF
TRBJ2-1 | 12 | TRBV3-1 | - | few | TGTGCCAGCAGCCAATCCCGGACTAAGCAGTTCTTC | CASSQSRTKQFF
TRBJ2-3 | 14 | TRBV9 | - | - | TGTGCCAGCAGCGTAGGAGGGTCGGCAGATACGCAGTATTTT | CASSVGGSADTQYF
TRBJ1-5 | 16 | TRBV12-3/TRBV12-4 | - | - | TGTGCCAGCAGTTTAGGTCTTCCGAGTAGCAATCAGCCCCAGCATTTT | CASSLGLPSSNQPQHF
TRBJ2-1 | 16 | TRBV20-1 | TRBD2 | - | TGCAGTGCCACCAACAGCCGGGCTAGCGGGAGCTATGAGCAGTTCTTC | CSATNSRASGSYEQFF